The 3 T cell receptor beta chains reported below all come from one sample, sequenced in a study of cytomegalovirus exposure and HLA in healthy donors. PCR amplification relied on 60 Vbeta primers (plus 13 Jbeta primers). The data were produced by immunoSEQ multiplex PCR, yet TCRdb's version contains in-frame clones alone and is incomplete. The repertoire holds about 130,000 clones, with around 80% as singletons. Sequencing was performed on PBMCs. Receptors were obtained from a woman between 35 and 50 years old in good health and CMV-seronegative.

This sequence joins TRBV6-1 and TRBJ2-7, with D tentatively TRBD1 (5 bases). Germline assignment: CDR1 MNHNS and CDR2 SASEGT. The CDR3 runs to 14 residues. Trimming removed 5 bases from V and 4 bases from J, with 15 bases in between. Here the CDR3 DNA reads TGTGCCAGCAGTCCTCGCCAGGGTGGATACGAGCAGTACTTC. Translation gives CASSPRQGGYEQYF.

The chain joins TRBV28 to TRBJ2-5; D is unclear. Germline assignment: CDR1 MDHEN and CDR2 SYDVKM. Trimming took off 2 bases at V and 5 bases at J, with 3 bases between the two ends. The CDR3 is 11 amino acids. Written as DNA, the CDR3 is TGTGCCAGCAGTTTACGGGAGACCCAGTACTTC. As protein: CASSLRETQYF.

The V and J genes are TRBV6-5 and TRBJ2-7; 7 nucleotides line up with TRBD2. The CDR3 is 14 amino acids. The germline CDR1 and CDR2 sequences are MNHEY and SVGAGI. The V and J ends lost 4 bases and 6 bases, in that order; junction bases with no gene match: 9. The chain's CDR3 is CASSSLGGRGEQYF. Written as DNA, the CDR3 is TGTGCCAGCAGTTCTCTAGGCGGGAGAGGCGAGCAGTACTTC.